This T cell receptor beta chain was documented in a study of blood T cell repertoires in COVID-19. Study context: The United States, Italy and Spain were the sources of the acute and convalescent COVID-19 samples.

Germline loops: CDR1 SGDLS, CDR2 YYNGEE. The CDR3 has 15 residues. With V trimmed by 1 base and J by 7 bases, 7 bases remained unmatched. Produced via immunoSEQ multiplex PCR; TCRdb's table is partial and in-frame only. The table includes about 250,000 clones, 88% detected once. The receptor was derived from an elderly man with acute or convalescent COVID-19. The chain links TRBV9 to TRBJ2-1; 8 positions agree with TRBD2. Input material: peripheral blood. The CDR3 DNA reads TGTGCCAGCAGCGTATCCAGCGGGAGCATGAATGAGCAGTTCTTC. Its translation is CASSVSSGSMNEQFF.